This T cell receptor (beta chain) derives from a study of tissue T cells after allogeneic stem cell transplantation. Study results and caveats: Shared clones across patients were few; motif clustering revealed tissue-specific shared signatures. TCR repertoires tracked anatomic similarity, regardless of disease or transplant status.

V was pared by 0 bases and J by 4 bases, with 7 bases between. The CDR3 consists of 13 residues. CDR1 and CDR2 (germline): GKSSPN, SITVG. Sequencing of TCRbeta CDR3 at survey depth gave sequences and template counts. Generated by immunoSEQ multiplex PCR, the TCRdb table keeps only in-frame clones and is missing some. Among about 21,000 clones listed, about 70% were seen once. This clone appeared a few times. Its specificity is unknown. Each gene name is a mouse one. The read stops 1 residue short of the end of the CDR3; the missing end is completed from the germline J gene. Specimen: blood. The chain has TRBV31 and TRBJ1-3; D is unclear. The clonotype comes from a female BALB/c mouse in good health. MHC haplotype here: H2-d. The CDR3 spells CAWSLREGNTLYF. CDR3 DNA, as far as it was read: TGTGCCTGGAGTCTCCGGGAGGGAAATACGCTCTAT.